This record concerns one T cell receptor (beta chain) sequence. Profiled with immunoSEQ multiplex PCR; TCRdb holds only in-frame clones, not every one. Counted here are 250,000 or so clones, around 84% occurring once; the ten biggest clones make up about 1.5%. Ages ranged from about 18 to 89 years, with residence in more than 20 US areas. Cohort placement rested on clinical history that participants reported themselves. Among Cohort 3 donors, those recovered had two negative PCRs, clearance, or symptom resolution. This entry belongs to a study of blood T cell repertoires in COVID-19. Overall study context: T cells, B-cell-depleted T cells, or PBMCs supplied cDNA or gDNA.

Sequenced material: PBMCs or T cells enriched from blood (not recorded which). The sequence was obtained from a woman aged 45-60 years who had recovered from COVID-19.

This chain's CDR3 is CASSLQGGEAFF. CDR3 nucleotides: TGTGCCAGCAGCTTACAGGGGGGTGAAGCTTTCTTT. This sequence joins TRBV7-3 and TRBJ1-1; TRBD1 aligns across 7 bases. The junction had 1 base not matched to a gene; V was cut back by 2 bases and J by 7 bases. The CDR3 contains 12 residues. Per germline, CDR1 SGHTA and CDR2 FQGTGA.